The 10 T cell receptor beta chains below all came from one sample that was sequenced in a study of cytomegalovirus exposure and HLA in healthy donors. Amplification used 60 Vbeta primers and 13 Jbeta primers. Profiled with immunoSEQ multiplex PCR; TCRdb holds only in-frame clones, not every one. The sample has roughly 180,000 clones; approximately 84% are singletons. Sample: PBMCs. These receptors originate from a girl between 10 and 17 years old in good health and CMV-seropositive.

The chain links TRBV5-1 to TRBJ2-5; the match to TRBD2 covers 12 bases. Near its end, the DNA agrees better with TRBJ2-7, so the J call may be wrong. The CDR3 has 20 amino acids. Germline loops: CDR1 SGHRS, CDR2 YFSETQ. The CDR3 here is CASSLASSGGAESFSYEQYF. The CDR3 DNA sequence: TGCGCCAGCAGCTTGGCCTCTAGCGGGGGGGCTGAATCTTTCTCCTACGAGCAGTACTTC.

The rearrangement uses TRBV21-1 and TRBJ1-1; the D call of TRBD1 is as the table states it, not checked on the DNA. TRBV21-1 is a pseudogene. This CDR3 has 15 residues. The CDR3 loop reads CASSIHQGGGTEAFF. The CDR3 DNA is TGTGCCAGCAGCATTCATCAGGGCGGCGGCACTGAAGCTTTCTTT.

The rearrangement joins TRBV6-1 to TRBJ1-1, with TRBD1 identical over 10 bases. The V gene end was trimmed by 0 bases and the J gene end by 9 bases; junction bases not matched to a gene: 10. The CDR3 contains 16 residues. Per germline, CDR1 MNHNS and CDR2 SASEGT. This CDR3 is CASSEAGDRGRIQAFF. Written as DNA, the CDR3 is TGTGCCAGCAGTGAAGCAGGTGACAGGGGGCGCATCCAAGCTTTCTTT.

This clone appeared a single time. This chain links TRBV28 with TRBJ1-3; D perhaps matches TRBD1 (6 bases). Trimming pared 6 bases from V and 4 bases from J, leaving 13 bases between. Germline V gene sequence: CDR1 MDHEN, CDR2 SYDVKM. This CDR3 region has 14 residues. CDR3 sequence (DNA): TGTGCCAGCAGGCTATCGACAGGAGGAAACACCATATATTTT. Protein: CASRLSTGGNTIYF.

The V gene is TRBV19, the J gene TRBJ2-3; TRBD2 matches at 12 bases. Germline assignment: CDR1 LNHDA and CDR2 SQIVND (reference sequence). V shed 10 bases and J 6 bases; nucleotides not matched to a gene: 8. This CDR3 has 14 amino acids. The CDR3 region has the DNA TGTGCCACCGCGACTAGCGGGGGAGGGGATACGCAGTATTTT. The encoded protein is CATATSGGGDTQYF.

The chain employs TRBV7-9 and TRBJ2-1; D is uncertain. The CDR3 is made up of 16 amino acids. The V gene lost 0 bases and the J gene lost 5 bases, with 14 bases spanning the gap. Germline-derived CDR1 and CDR2 are SEHNR and FQNEAQ (reference sequence). The CDR3 reads CASSLAVGRINNEQFF. DNA of the CDR3: TGTGCCAGCAGCTTAGCGGTCGGCAGGATAAACAATGAGCAGTTCTTC.

This chain joins TRBV7-9 and TRBJ1-4; D is undetermined. Germline V gene data show CDR1 as SEHNR and CDR2 as FQNEAQ (reference sequence). Trimming took off 1 base at V and 3 bases at J, with 6 bases between the two ends. This CDR3 region has 14 residues. The CDR3 sequence is CASSLVQPNEKLFF. For the CDR3, the DNA is TGTGCCAGCAGCTTAGTACAGCCTAATGAAAAACTGTTTTTT.

The chain has TRBV5-1 and TRBJ2-5, with TRBD2 matching over 13 bases. The length of the CDR3 is 19 residues. V lost 3 bases to trimming and J lost 7 bases; unmatched junction nucleotides: 18. Germline lookup yields CDR1 SGHRS and CDR2 YFSETQ. The CDR3, as DNA: TGCGCCAGCAGCTCGTTCCTCACTTCCGGGACTAGCGGGGTGATGACCCAGTACTTC. It is translated as CASSSFLTSGTSGVMTQYF.

The V and J genes are TRBV10-3 and TRBJ2-5; 11 positions match TRBD2. The CDR3 length is 13 residues. The ends lost 9 bases at V and 5 bases at J; junction bases unmatched: 5. The germline V gene has CDR1 ENHRY and CDR2 SYGVKD. CDR3 coding DNA: TGTGCCATAACTAGCGGGGGCTCGGAGACCCAGTACTTC. This codes for CAITSGGSETQYF.

The chain carries TRBV19 and TRBJ1-4; TRBD1 agrees at 11 bases. The germline CDR1 and CDR2 sequences are LNHDA and SQIVND (reference sequence). Trimming took 6 bases from V and 6 from J; bases not matched to a gene: 0. CDR3 length: 13 amino acids. The CDR3 region is CASRGQGDEKLFF. In DNA form, the CDR3 reads TGTGCCAGTAGGGGACAGGGGGATGAAAAACTGTTTTTT.